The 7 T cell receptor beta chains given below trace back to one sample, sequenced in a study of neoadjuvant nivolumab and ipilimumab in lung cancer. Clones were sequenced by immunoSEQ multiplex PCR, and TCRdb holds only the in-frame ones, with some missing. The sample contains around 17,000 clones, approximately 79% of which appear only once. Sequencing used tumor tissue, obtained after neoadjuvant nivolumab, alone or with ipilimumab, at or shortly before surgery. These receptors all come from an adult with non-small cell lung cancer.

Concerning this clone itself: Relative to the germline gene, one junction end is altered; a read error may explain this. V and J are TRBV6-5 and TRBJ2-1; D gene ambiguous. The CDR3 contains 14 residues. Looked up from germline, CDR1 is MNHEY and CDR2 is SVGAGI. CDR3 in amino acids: CASSDSRLYNEQFF. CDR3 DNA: TGTGCCAGCAGTGACTCGAGGTTATACAATGAGCAGTTCTTC.

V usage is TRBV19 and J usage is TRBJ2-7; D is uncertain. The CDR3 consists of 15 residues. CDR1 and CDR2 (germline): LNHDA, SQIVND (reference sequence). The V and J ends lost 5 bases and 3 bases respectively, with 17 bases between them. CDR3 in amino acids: CASSVDFWARYEQYF. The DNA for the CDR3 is TGTGCCAGTAGTGTTGACTTCTGGGCGCGCTACGAGCAGTACTTC.

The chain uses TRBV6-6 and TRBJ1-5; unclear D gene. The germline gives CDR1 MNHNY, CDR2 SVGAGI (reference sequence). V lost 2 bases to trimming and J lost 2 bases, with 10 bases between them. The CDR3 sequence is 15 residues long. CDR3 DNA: TGTGCCAGCAGTTACGAGGGTAGGCGCAATCAGCCCCAGCATTTT. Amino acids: CASSYEGRRNQPQHF.

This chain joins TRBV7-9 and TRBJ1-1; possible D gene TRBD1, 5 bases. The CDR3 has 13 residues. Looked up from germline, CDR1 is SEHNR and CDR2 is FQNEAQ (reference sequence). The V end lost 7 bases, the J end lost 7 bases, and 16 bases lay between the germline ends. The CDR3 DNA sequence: TGTGCCAGCACCGTACCAAGGGGAGGTGAAGCTTTCTTT. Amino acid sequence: CASTVPRGGEAFF.

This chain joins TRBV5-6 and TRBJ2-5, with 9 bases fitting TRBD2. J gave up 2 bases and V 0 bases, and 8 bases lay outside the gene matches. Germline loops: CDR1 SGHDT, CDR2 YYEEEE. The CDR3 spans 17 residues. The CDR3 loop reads CASSLEASGASQETQYF. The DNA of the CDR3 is TGTGCCAGCAGCTTGGAGGCTAGCGGGGCCTCTCAAGAGACCCAGTACTTC.

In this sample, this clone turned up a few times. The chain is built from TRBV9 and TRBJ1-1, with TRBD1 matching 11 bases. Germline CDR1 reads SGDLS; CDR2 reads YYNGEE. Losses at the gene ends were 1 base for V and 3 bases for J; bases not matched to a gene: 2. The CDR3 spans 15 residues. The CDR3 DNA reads TGTGCCAGCAGCGTATCGGGACAGGGGGACACTGAAGCTTTCTTT. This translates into CASSVSGQGDTEAFF.

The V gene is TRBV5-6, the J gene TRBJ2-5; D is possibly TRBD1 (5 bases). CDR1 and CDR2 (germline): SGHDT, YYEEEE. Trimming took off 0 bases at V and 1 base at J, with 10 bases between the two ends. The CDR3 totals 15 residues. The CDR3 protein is CASSLGGAPQETQYF. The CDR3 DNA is TGTGCCAGCAGCTTGGGTGGGGCCCCCCAAGAGACCCAGTACTTC.